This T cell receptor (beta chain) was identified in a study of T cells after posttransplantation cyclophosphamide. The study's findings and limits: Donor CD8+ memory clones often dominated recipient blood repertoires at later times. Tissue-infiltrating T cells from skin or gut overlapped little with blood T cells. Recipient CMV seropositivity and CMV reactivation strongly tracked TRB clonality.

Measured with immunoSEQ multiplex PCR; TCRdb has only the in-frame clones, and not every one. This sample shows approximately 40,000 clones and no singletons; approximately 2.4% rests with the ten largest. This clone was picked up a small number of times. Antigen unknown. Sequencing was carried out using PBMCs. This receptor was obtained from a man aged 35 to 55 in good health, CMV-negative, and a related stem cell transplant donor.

Here the CDR3 DNA reads TGTGCCAGCTGGGGAGCGGGGGCCGGTGAGACCCAGTACTTC. Its protein product is CASWGAGAGETQYF. This chain uses TRBV2 with TRBJ2-5, with TRBD2 matching over 8 bases. Germline CDR1 and CDR2: SNHLY and FYNNEI. After removal of 8 bases from V and 5 bases from J, the junction contained 10 bases not matched to a gene. The CDR3 loop spans 14 amino acids. The variable domain in full, with the rest retrieved from reference TRBV2 and TRBJ2-5, is EPEVTQTPSHQVTQMGQEVILRCVPISNHLYFYWYRQILGQKVEFLVSFYNNEISEKSEIFDDQFSVERPDGSNFTLKIRSTKLEDSAMYFCASWGAGAGETQYFGPGTRLLVL.